Sequencing of this TCR beta chain was carried out in a study of metastatic and nonmetastatic thyroid tumors. Study as a whole: It was across blood and tumor or nodule tissue from malignant and benign thyroid patients that repertoires were compared. Study-level findings and limits: Significantly higher TCR beta diversity was reportedly seen in malignant thyroid tumors than benign nodules, in blood and tumor.

In the original analysis: In papillary thyroid cancer, a distant-metastasis classifier was built using CDR3 differences across clinicopathological groups. TCRdb used MiXCR to call clones anew from the PCR reads. Clone size and V and J calls follow TCRdb, not the original study. Found here are tens of thousands of clones, about 30% of them singletons; the top ten hold 15% to 20%. None of the patients had undergone any treatment ahead of thyroid surgery. This clone qualifies as large. Its antigen is not known. The specimen was tumor tissue. This TCR derives from a female donor with papillary thyroid cancer or a benign thyroid nodule (not recorded which). Some clones in this sample may be carry-over from other donors' samples.

The DNA of the CDR3 is TGTGCCAGCAGTGAGTCACAGGATAGCAATCAGCCCCAGCATTTT. Its protein is CASSESQDSNQPQHF. This chain links TRBV6-1 with TRBJ1-5, with D tentatively TRBD1 (5 bases). This CDR3 is built from 15 residues. CDR1 MNHNS and CDR2 SASEGT come from the germline V gene. With 3 bases removed from V and 0 bases from J, the gap between germline ends came to 9 bases.